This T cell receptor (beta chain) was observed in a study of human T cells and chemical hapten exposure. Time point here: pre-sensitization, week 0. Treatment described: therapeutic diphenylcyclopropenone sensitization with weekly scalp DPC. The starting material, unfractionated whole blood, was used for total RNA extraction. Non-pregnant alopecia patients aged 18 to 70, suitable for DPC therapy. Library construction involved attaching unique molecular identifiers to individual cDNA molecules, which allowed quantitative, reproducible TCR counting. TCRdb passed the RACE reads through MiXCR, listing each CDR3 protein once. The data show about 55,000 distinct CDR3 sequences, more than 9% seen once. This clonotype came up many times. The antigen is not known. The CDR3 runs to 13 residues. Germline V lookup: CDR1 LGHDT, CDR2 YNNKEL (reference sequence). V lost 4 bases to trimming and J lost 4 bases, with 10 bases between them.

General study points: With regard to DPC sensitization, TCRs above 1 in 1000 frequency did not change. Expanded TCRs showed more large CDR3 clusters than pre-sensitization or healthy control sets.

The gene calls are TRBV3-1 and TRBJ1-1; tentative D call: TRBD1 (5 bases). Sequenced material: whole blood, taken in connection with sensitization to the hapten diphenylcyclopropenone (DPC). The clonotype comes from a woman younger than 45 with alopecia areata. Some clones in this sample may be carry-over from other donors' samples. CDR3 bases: TGTGCCAGCAGCCTGGGTGGGGGCACTGAAGCTTTCTTT. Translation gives CASSLGGGTEAFF.